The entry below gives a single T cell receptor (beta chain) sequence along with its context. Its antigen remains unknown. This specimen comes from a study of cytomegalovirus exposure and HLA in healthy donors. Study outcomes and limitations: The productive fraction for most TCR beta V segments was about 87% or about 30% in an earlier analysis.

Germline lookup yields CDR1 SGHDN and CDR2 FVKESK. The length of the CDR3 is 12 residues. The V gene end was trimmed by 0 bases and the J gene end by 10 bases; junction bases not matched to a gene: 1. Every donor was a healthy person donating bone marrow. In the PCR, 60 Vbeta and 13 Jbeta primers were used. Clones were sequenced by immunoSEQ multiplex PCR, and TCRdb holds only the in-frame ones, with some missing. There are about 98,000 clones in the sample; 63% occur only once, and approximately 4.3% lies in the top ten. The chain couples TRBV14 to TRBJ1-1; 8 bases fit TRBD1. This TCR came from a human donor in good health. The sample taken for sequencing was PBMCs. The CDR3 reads CASSQETGAAFF. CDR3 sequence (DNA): TGTGCCAGCAGCCAAGAGACAGGGGCAGCTTTCTTT.